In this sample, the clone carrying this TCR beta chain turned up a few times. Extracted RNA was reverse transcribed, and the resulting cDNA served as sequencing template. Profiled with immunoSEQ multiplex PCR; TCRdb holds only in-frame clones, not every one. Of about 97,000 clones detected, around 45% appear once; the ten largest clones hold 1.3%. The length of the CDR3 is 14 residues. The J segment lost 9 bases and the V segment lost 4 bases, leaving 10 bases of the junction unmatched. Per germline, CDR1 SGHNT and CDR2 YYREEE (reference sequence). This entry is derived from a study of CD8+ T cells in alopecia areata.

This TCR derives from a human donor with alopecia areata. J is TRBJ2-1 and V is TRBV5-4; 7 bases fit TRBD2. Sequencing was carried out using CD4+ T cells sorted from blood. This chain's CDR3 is CASSQGTNPREQFF. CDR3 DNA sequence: TGTGCCAGCAGCCAAGGGACTAATCCCCGTGAGCAGTTCTTC.